This T cell receptor beta chain was identified in a study of blood T cell repertoires in COVID-19. Study-wide background: T cells, B-cell-depleted T cells, or PBMCs provided the cDNA or gDNA that served as material.

Only in-frame clones appear in the TCRdb table, and some are missing; sequencing was by immunoSEQ multiplex PCR. The profile shows 300,000 to 400,000 clones, roughly 86% of them singletons. Germline values: CDR1 MNHEY, CDR2 SMNVEV (reference sequence). This CDR3 contains 14 residues. Trimming took 5 bases from V and 6 from J; bases not matched to a gene: 4. The TCR sequence derives from a woman aged 45-60 years who had recovered from COVID-19. The chain carries TRBV27 and TRBJ1-5, with 10 bases that match TRBD1. Sample: peripheral blood. The CDR3 is CASSRQGAVQPQHF. The CDR3 nucleotides read TGTGCCAGCAGTCGACAGGGGGCGGTTCAGCCCCAGCATTTT.